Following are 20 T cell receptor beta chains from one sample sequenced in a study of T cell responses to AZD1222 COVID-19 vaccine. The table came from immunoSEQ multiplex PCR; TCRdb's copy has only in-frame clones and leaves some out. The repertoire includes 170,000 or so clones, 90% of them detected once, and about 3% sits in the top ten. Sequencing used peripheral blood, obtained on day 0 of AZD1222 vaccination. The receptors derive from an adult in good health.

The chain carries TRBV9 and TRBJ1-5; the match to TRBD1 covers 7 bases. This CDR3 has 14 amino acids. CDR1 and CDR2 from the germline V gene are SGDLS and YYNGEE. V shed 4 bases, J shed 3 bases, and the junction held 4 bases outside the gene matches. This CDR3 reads CASSPGQNNQPQHF. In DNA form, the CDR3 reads TGTGCCAGCAGCCCGGGACAGAACAATCAGCCCCAGCATTTT.

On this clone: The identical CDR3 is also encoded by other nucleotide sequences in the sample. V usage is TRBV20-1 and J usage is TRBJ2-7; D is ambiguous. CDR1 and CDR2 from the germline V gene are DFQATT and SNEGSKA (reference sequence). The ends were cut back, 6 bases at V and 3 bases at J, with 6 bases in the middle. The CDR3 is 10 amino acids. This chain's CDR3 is CSASSYEQYF. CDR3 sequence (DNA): TGCAGTGCCTCGAGCTACGAGCAGTACTTC.

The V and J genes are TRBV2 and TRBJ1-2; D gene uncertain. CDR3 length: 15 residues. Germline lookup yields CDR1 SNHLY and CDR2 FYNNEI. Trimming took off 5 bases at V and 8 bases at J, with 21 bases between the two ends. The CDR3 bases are TGTGCCAGCAGTCCCTATCAGTTGAGGGATGGAGGCTACACCTTC. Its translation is CASSPYQLRDGGYTF.

CDR3 loop: CASSKALGQCLYEQYF. In nucleotides, the CDR3 is TGTGCCAGCAGCAAAGCCCTGGGACAGTGCCTCTACGAGCAGTACTTC. The rearrangement links TRBV21-1 to TRBJ2-7; the table's D call, TRBD1, was not checked against the DNA. TRBV21-1 is classified as a pseudogene. The CDR3 is 16 residues long.

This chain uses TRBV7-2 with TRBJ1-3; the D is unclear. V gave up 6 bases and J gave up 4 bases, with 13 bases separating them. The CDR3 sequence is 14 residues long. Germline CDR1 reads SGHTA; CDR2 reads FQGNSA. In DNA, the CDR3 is TGTGCCAGCAGGACCAACCACGAAGGAAACACCATATATTTT. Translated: CASRTNHEGNTIYF.

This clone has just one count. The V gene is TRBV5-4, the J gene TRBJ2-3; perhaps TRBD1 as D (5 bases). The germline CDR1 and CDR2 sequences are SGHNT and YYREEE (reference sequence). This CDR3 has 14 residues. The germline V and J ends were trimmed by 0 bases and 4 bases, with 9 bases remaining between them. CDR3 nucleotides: TGTGCCAGCAGCTTGGCCTGGGGCGCAGATACGCAGTATTTT. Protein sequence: CASSLAWGADTQYF.

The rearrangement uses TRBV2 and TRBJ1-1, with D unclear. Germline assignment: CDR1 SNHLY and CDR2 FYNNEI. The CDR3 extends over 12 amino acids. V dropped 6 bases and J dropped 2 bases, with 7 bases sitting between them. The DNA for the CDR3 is TGTGCCAGCAGCTCAGGTAACACTGAAGCTTTCTTT. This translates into CASSSGNTEAFF.

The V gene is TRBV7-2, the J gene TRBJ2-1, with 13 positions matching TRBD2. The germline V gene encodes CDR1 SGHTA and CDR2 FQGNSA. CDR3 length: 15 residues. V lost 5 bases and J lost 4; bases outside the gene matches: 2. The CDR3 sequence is CASSLTSGGYNEQFF. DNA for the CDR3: TGTGCCAGCAGCCTGACTAGCGGGGGGTACAATGAGCAGTTCTTC.

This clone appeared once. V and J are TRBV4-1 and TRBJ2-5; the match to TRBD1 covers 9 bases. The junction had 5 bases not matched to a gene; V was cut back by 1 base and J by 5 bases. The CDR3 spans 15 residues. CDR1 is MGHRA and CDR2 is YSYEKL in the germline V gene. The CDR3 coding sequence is TGCGCCAGCAGCCAAGGAACAGGGGGCATGGAGACCCAGTACTTC. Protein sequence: CASSQGTGGMETQYF.

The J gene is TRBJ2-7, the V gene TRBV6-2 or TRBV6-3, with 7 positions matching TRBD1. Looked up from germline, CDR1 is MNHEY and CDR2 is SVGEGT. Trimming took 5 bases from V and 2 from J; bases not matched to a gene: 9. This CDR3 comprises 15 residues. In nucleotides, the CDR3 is TGTGCCAGCAGTAACGACAGGGTTACCCCCTACGAGCAGTACTTC. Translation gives CASSNDRVTPYEQYF.

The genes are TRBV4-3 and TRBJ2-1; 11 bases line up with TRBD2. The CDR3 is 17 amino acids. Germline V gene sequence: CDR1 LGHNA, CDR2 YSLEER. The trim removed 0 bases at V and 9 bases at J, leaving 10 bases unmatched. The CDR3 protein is CASSQEVSGGAAGEQFF. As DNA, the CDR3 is TGCGCCAGCAGCCAAGAGGTTAGCGGGGGGGCCGCCGGTGAGCAGTTCTTC.

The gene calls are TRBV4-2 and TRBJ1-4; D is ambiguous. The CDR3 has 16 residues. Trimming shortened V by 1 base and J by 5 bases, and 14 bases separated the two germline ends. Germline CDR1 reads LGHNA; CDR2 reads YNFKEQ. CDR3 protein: CASSQARTDRNEKLFF. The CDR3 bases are TGTGCCAGCAGCCAAGCGAGGACGGACCGAAATGAAAAACTGTTTTTT.

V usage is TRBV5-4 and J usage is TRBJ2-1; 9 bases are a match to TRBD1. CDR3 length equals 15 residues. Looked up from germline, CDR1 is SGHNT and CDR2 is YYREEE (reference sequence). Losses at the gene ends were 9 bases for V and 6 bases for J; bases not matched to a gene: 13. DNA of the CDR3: TGTGCCACCGTCCAATCGTCGACAGGGGGCAATGAGCAGTTCTTC. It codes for CATVQSSTGGNEQFF.

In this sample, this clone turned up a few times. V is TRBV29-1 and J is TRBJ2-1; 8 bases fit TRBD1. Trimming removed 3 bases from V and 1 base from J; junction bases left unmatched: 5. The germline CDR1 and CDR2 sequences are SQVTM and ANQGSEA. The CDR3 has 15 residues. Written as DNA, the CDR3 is TGCAGCGTTGACAATACAGGGGGGTCCTACAATGAGCAGTTCTTC. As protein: CSVDNTGGSYNEQFF.

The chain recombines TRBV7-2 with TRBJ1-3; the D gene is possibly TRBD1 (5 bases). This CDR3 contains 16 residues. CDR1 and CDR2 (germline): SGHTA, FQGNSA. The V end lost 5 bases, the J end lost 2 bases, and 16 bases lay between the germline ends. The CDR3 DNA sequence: TGTGCCAGCAGCCCCGCCGGCAGGGCACCTGGAAACACCATATATTTT. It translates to CASSPAGRAPGNTIYF.

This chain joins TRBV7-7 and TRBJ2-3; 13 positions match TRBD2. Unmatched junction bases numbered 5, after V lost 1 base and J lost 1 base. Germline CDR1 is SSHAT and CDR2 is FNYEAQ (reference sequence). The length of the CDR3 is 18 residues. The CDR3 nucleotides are TGTGCCAGCAGCTTAGTTAGACTAGCGGGGGGACGCACAGATACGCAGTATTTT. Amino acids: CASSLVRLAGGRTDTQYF.

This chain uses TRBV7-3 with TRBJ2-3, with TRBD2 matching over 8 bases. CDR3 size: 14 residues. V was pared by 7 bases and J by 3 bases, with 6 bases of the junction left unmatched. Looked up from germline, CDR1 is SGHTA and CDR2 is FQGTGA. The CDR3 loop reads CASTGGASTDTQYF. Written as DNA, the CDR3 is TGTGCCAGCACCGGGGGGGCCTCAACAGATACGCAGTATTTT.

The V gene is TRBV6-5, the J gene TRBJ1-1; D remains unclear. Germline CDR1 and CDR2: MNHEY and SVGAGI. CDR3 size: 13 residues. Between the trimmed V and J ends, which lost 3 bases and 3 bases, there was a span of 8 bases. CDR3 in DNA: TGTGCCAGCAGTTATGGGTTGGACACTGAAGCTTTCTTT. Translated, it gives CASSYGLDTEAFF.

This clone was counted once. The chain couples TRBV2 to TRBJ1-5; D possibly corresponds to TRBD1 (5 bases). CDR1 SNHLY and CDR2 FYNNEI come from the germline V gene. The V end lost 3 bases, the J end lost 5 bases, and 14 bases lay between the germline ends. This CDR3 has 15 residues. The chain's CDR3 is CASSDSGRWDQPQHF. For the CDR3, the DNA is TGTGCCAGCAGTGATTCAGGGAGATGGGATCAGCCCCAGCATTTT.

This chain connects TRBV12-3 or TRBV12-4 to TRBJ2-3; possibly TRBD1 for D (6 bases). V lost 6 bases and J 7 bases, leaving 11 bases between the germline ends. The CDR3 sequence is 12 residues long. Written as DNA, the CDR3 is TGTGCCAGCAGCGTAACAGGGTATACGCAGTATTTT. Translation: CASSVTGYTQYF.